This T cell receptor beta chain stems from a study of blood T cell repertoires in COVID-19. The wider study: Collection of acute and convalescent COVID-19 samples took place in the United States, Italy and Spain.

In the original workflow: Amplified reference gene primers provided the basis for estimating nucleated cell counts. Only in-frame clones appear in the TCRdb table, and some are missing; sequencing was by immunoSEQ multiplex PCR. That table gives V, J and clone size, and the DNA gave D and trimming. The table includes around 260,000 clones, around nine tenths detected once. After removal of 0 bases from V and 3 bases from J, the junction contained 5 bases not matched to a gene. The CDR3 has 15 amino acids. Germline V gene data show CDR1 as MNHEY and CDR2 as SMNVEV (reference sequence). This clone appeared once.

Sequencing was carried out using peripheral blood. The rearrangement uses TRBV27 and TRBJ2-7, with 7 positions matching TRBD1. The receptor was derived from a man younger than 40 with active or convalescent COVID-19. CDR3 residues: CASSLSRAGGYEQYF. The CDR3 region has the DNA TGTGCCAGCAGTTTATCGCGGGCAGGGGGCTACGAGCAGTACTTC.